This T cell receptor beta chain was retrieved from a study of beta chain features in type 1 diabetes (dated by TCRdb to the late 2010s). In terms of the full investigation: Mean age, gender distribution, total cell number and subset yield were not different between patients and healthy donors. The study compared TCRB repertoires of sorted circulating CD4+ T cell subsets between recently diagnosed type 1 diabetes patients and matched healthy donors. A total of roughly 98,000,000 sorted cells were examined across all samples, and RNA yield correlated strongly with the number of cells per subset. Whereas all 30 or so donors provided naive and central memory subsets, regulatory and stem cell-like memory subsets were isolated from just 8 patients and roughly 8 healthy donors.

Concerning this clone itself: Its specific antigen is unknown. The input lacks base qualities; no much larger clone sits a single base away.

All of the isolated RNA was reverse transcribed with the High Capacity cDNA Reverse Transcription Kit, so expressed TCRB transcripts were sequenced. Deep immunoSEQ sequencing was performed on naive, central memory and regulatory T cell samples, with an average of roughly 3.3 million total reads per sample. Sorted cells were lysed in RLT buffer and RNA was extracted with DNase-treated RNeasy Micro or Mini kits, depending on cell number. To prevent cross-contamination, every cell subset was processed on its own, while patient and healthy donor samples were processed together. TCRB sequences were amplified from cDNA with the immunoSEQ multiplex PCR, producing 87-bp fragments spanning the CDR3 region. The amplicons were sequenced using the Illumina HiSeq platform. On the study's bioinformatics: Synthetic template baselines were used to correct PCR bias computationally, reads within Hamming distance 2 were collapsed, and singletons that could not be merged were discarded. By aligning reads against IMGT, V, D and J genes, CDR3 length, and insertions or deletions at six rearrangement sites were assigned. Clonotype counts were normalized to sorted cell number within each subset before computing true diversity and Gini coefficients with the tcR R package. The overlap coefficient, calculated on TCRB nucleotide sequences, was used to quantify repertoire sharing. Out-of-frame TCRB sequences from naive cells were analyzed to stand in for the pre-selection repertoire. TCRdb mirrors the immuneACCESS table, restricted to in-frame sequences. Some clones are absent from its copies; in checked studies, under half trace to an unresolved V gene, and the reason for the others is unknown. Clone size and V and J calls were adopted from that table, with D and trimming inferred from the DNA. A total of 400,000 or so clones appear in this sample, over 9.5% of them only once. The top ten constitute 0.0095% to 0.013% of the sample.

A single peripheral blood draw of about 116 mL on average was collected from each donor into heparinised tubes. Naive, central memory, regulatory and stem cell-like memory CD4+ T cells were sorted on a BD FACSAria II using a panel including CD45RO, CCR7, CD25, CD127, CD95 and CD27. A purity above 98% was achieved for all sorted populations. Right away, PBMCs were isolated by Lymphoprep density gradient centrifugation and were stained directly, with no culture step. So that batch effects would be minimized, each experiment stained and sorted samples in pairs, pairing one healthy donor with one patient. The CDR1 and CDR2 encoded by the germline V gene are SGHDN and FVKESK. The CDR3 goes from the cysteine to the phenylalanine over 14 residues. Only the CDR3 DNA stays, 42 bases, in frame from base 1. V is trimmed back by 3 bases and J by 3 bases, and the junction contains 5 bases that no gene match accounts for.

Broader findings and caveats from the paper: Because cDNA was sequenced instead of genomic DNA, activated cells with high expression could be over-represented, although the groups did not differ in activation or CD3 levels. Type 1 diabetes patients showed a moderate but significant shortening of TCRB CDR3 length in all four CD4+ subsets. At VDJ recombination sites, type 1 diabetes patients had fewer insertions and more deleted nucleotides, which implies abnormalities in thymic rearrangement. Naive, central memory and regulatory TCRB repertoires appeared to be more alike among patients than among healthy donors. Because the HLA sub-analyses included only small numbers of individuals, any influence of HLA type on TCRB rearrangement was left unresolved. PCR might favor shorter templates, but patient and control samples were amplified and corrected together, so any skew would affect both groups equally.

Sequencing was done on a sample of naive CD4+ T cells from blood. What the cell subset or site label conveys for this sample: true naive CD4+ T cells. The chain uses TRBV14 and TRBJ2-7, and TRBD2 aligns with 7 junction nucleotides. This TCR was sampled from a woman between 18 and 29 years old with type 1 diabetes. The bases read TGTGCCAGCAGCCAGGCGGGAGTGGTCTACGAGCAGTACTTC. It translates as CASSQAGVVYEQYF.